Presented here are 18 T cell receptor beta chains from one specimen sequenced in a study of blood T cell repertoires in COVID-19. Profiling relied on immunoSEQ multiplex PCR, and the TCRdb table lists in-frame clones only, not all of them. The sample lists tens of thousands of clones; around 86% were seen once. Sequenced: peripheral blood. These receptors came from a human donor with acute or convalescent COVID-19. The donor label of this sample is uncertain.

The CDR3 DNA reads TGTGCCAGCAGCGTGACAGTTAGCTCTGGAAACACCATATATTTT. Its protein product is CASSVTVSSGNTIYF. The chain couples TRBV7-6 to TRBJ1-3; D might be TRBD1 (5 bases). Trimming took off 5 bases at V and 0 bases at J, with 11 bases between the two ends. Germline V gene sequence: CDR1 SGHVS, CDR2 FNYEAQ. This CDR3 has 15 residues.

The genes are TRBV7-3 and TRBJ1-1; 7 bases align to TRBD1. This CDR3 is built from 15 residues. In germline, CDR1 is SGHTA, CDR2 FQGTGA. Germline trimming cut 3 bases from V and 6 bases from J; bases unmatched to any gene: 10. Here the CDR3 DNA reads TGTGCCAGCAGCTTCACACCAGGGGGAAGTTCTGAAGCTTTCTTT. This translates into CASSFTPGGSSEAFF.

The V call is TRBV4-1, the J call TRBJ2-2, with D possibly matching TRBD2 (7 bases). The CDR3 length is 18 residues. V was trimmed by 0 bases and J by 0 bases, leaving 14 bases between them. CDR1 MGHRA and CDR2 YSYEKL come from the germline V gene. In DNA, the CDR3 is TGCGCCAGCAGCCAAGACCCCGGGGGGCTAGCGAACACCGGGGAGCTGTTTTTT. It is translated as CASSQDPGGLANTGELFF.

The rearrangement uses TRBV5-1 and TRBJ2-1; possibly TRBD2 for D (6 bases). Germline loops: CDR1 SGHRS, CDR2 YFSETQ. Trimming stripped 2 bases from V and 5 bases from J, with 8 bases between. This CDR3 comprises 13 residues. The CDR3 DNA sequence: TGCGCCAGCAGCTTCAGACTAGACAATGAGCAGTTCTTC. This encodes CASSFRLDNEQFF.

The CDR3 loop is CASGRQGQQTQYF. CDR3 in DNA: TGTGCCAGCGGTCGACAGGGTCAACAGACCCAGTACTTC. The chain uses TRBV28 and TRBJ2-5; 7 nucleotides agree with TRBD1. J gave up 6 bases and V 8 bases, and 9 bases lay outside the gene matches. The CDR3 extends over 13 amino acids. The germline V gene has CDR1 MDHEN and CDR2 SYDVKM.

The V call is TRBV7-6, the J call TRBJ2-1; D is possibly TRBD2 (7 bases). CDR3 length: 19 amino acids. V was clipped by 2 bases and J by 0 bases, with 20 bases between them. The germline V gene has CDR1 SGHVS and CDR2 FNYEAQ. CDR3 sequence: CASSLWGGPRGSSYNEQFF. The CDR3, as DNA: TGTGCCAGCAGCTTATGGGGGGGGCCAAGGGGCAGCTCCTACAATGAGCAGTTCTTC. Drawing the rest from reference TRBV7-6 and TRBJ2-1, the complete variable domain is GAGVSQSPRYKVTKRGQDVALRCDPISGHVSLYWYRQALGQGPEFLTYFNYEAQQDKSGLPNDRFSAERPEGSISTLTIQRTEQRDSAMYRCASSLWGGPRGSSYNEQFFGPGTRLTVL.

CDR3 in amino acids: CASSYEASNYEQYF. The CDR3 nucleotides are TGTGCCAGCAGTTACGAAGCCTCCAACTACGAGCAGTACTTC. The rearrangement joins TRBV6-2 or TRBV6-3 to TRBJ2-7; D not certain. Per germline, CDR1 MNHEY and CDR2 SVGEGT. The germline V and J ends were trimmed by 2 bases and 3 bases, with 11 bases remaining between them. The CDR3 covers 14 residues.

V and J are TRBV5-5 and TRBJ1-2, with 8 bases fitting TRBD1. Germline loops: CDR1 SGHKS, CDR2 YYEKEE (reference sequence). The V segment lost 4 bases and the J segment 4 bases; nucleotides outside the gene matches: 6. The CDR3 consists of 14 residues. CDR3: CASSGQGLIYGYTF. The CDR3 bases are TGTGCCAGCAGCGGACAGGGTCTGATCTATGGCTACACCTTC.

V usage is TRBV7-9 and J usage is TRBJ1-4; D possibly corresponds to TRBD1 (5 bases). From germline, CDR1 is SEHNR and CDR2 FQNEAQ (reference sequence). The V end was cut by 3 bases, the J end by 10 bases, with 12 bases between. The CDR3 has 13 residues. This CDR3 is CASSFGGVRKLFF. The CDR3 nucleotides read TGTGCCAGCAGCTTCGGGGGTGTAAGAAAACTGTTTTTT.

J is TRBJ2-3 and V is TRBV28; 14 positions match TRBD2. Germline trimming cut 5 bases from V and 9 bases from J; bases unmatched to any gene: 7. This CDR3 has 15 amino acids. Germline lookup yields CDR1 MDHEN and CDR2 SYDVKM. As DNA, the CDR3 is TGTGCCAGCAGTGGGACTAGCGGGGGTGTAGGAACGCAGTATTTT. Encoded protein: CASSGTSGGVGTQYF.

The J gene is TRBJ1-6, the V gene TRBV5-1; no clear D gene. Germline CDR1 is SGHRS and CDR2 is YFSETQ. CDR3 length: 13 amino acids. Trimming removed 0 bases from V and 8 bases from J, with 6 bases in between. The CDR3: CASSLGSDSPLHF. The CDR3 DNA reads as TGCGCCAGCAGCTTGGGGTCGGATTCACCCCTCCACTTT.

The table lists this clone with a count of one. This CDR3 reads CASSFTDRENPYEQYF. CDR3 nucleotide sequence: TGTGCCAGCAGTTTCACGGACAGGGAAAACCCCTACGAGCAGTACTTC. The genes are TRBV28 and TRBJ2-7, with TRBD1 matching 8 bases. This CDR3 comprises 16 residues. The germline V gene has CDR1 MDHEN and CDR2 SYDVKM. The junction had 9 bases not matched to a gene; V was cut back by 3 bases and J by 2 bases.

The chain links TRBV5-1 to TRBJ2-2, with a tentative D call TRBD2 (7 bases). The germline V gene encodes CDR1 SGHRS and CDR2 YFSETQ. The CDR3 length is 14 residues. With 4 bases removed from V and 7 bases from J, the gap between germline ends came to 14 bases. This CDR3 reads CASSPWGGGGELFF. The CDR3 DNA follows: TGCGCCAGCAGCCCGTGGGGGGGCGGCGGGGAGCTGTTTTTT.

The CDR3 loop is CATSDGLAGEGVGELFF. The CDR3 coding sequence is TGTGCCACCAGTGATGGACTAGCGGGAGAGGGGGTCGGGGAGCTGTTTTTT. The chain recombines TRBV24-1 with TRBJ2-2; TRBD2 matches 13 bases. After removal of 3 bases from V and 7 bases from J, the junction contained 7 bases not matched to a gene. Germline V gives CDR1 KGHDR, CDR2 SFDVKD. The CDR3 runs 17 residues.

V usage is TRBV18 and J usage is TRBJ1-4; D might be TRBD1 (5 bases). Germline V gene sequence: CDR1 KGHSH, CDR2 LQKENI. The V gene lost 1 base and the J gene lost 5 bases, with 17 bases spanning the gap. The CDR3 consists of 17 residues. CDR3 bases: TGTGCCAGCTCACCACGCAGCTCGCCTGGGGGGAATGAAAAACTGTTTTTT. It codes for CASSPRSSPGGNEKLFF.

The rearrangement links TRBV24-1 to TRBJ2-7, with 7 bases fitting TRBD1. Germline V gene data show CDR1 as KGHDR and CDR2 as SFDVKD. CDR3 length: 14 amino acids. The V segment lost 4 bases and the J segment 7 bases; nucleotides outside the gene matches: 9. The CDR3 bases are TGTGCCACCAGTGAGGGGACAGTAAACGGGGAGCAGTACTTC. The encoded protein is CATSEGTVNGEQYF.

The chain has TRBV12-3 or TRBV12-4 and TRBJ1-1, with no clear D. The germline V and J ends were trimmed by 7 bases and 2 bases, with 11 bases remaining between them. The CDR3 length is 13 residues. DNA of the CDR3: TGTGCCAGCACCCGTACGAGTAACACTGAAGCTTTCTTT. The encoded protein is CASTRTSNTEAFF.

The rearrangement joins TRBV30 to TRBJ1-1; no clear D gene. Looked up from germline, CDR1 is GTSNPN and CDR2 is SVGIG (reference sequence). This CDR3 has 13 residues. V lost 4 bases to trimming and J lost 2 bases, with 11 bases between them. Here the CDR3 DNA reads TGTGCCTGGATTCGGCAGGTTAACACTGAAGCTTTCTTT. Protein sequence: CAWIRQVNTEAFF.